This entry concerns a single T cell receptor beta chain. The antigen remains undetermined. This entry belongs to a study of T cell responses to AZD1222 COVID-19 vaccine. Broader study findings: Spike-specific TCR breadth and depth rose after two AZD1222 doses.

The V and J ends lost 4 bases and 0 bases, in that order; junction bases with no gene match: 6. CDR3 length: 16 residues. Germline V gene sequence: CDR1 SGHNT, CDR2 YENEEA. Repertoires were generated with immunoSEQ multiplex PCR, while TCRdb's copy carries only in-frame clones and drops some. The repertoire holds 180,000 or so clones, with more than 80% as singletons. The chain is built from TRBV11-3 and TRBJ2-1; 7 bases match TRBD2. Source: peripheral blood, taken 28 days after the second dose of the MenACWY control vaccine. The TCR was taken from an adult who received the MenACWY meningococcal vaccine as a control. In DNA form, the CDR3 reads TGTGCCAGCAGCTCGAAGCGGGGCAGCTCCTACAATGAGCAGTTCTTC. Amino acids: CASSSKRGSSYNEQFF.